The 27 T cell receptor beta chains below were found in one sample sequenced in a study of T cells after yellow fever vaccination. TCRdb fed the 5' RACE reads into MiXCR, producing one record per CDR3 protein. The sample yields fewer than 350,000 distinct CDR3 sequences, roughly 8.7% seen once. This specimen was PBMCs, taken on the day of the first yellow fever vaccination. These receptors were collected from a man aged 18 to 30 who received the YFV17D yellow fever vaccine.

This clonotype was observed at least ten times. This rearrangement joins TRBV7-8 to TRBJ2-2; 7 bases align to TRBD1. Germline CDR1 SGHVS, CDR2 FQNEAQ. This CDR3 comprises 16 residues. Trimming at V came to 5 bases and at J to 7 bases, leaving 13 bases not matched to a gene. This chain's CDR3 is CASSQVGGAGIGELFF. CDR3 nucleotides: TGTGCCAGCAGCCAAGTAGGGGGCGCCGGTATCGGGGAGCTGTTTTTT.

There are a few counts of this clonotype. V is TRBV14 and J is TRBJ2-1; no definite D call. This CDR3 comprises 15 residues. The ends were cut back, 2 bases at V and 1 base at J, with 9 bases in the middle. Germline V lookup: CDR1 SGHDN, CDR2 FVKESK. As DNA, the CDR3 is TGTGCCAGCAGCCAACTCTCCATATCCTACAATGAGCAGTTCTTC. Protein sequence: CASSQLSISYNEQFF.

In its sample, this clonotype was seen a few times. The gene calls are TRBV30 and TRBJ1-1; D is perhaps TRBD1 (5 bases). V was shortened by 8 bases and J by 4 bases, with 11 bases between the two germline ends. The CDR3 totals 11 residues. Germline CDR1 is GTSNPN and CDR2 is SVGIG (reference sequence). The CDR3 nucleotides are TGTGCCACCGGACAAACCACTGAAGCTTTCTTT. Translating gives CATGQTTEAFF.

This clonotype appeared a few times. The V and J genes are TRBV7-3 and TRBJ2-1; possibly TRBD1 or TRBD2 for D (6 bases each). Germline CDR1 SGHTA, CDR2 FQGTGA. The CDR3 covers 14 residues. Trimming pared 5 bases from V and 5 bases from J, leaving 13 bases between. CDR3 in amino acids: CASSPQGRNNEQFF. CDR3 nucleotides: TGTGCCAGCAGCCCTCAGGGGAGGAACAATGAGCAGTTCTTC.

The rearrangement links TRBV23-1 to TRBJ2-5; D is unresolved. TRBV23-1 has ORF status, its function being uncertain. V was cut by 6 bases and J by 4 bases, with 18 bases left in between. The CDR3 covers 15 residues. The CDR3 sequence: CASRQKQRQAETQYF. CDR3 DNA sequence: TGCGCCAGCAGGCAAAAGCAGCGCCAAGCAGAGACCCAGTACTTC.

The chain carries TRBV20-1 and TRBJ2-7; 8 bases line up with TRBD2. The CDR3 sequence is 14 residues long. With 6 bases clipped from V and 2 bases from J, the junction kept 9 bases outside the gene matches. CDR1 is DFQATT, CDR2 SNEGSKA, per germline (reference sequence). The CDR3 here is CSAPSREGPYEQYF. The CDR3 DNA sequence: TGCAGTGCCCCCTCTCGGGAGGGACCCTACGAGCAGTACTTC.

Many counts were recorded for this clonotype. The chain uses TRBV4-2 and TRBJ2-3; D remains ambiguous. The V end was cut by 0 bases, the J end by 0 bases, with 4 bases between. The germline V gene has CDR1 LGHNA and CDR2 YNFKEQ. The CDR3 contains 14 residues. The CDR3 is CASSQDGSTDTQYF. CDR3 coding DNA: TGTGCCAGCAGCCAAGACGGAAGCACAGATACGCAGTATTTT.

This clonotype was observed many times. The CDR3 spells CASSFVTPGTVNTEAFF. As DNA, the CDR3 is TGTGCCAGCAGTTTCGTCACCCCCGGGACGGTGAACACTGAAGCTTTCTTT. The chain couples TRBV6-5 to TRBJ1-1, with a tentative D call TRBD1 (5 bases). This CDR3 spans 17 amino acids. The V end lost 4 bases, the J end lost 0 bases, and 18 bases lay between the germline ends. Per germline, CDR1 MNHEY and CDR2 SVGAGI.

This clonotype appeared a few times. The V gene is TRBV9, the J gene TRBJ1-3; no clear D gene. The CDR3 runs to 16 residues. Germline V gives CDR1 SGDLS, CDR2 YYNGEE. The V gene lost 2 bases and the J gene lost 4 bases, with 16 bases spanning the gap. CDR3 sequence reads: CASSVAGRPSGNTIYF. CDR3 DNA: TGTGCCAGCAGCGTGGCGGGGAGGCCCTCGGGAAACACCATATATTTT.

This clonotype was detected many times. The rearrangement links TRBV24-1 to TRBJ2-1; 13 nucleotides agree with TRBD2. The CDR3 consists of 18 residues. Germline-derived CDR1 and CDR2 are KGHDR and SFDVKD. V gave up 0 bases and J gave up 7 bases; unmatched junction bases: 8. The CDR3 sequence: CATSDLQRTSGGRNEQFF. The CDR3, as DNA: TGTGCCACCAGTGATTTGCAAAGGACTAGCGGGGGAAGGAATGAGCAGTTCTTC.

V and J are TRBV6-5 and TRBJ2-7, with a possible D match to TRBD1 (6 bases). Germline V gene lookup returns CDR1 MNHEY and CDR2 SVGAGI. This CDR3 has 14 amino acids. With 6 bases removed from V and 0 bases from J, the gap between germline ends came to 12 bases. The CDR3 DNA follows: TGTGCCAGCAGCTACAGGGCCCCCTCCTACGAGCAGTACGTC. Protein sequence: CASSYRAPSYEQYV.

This clonotype was counted many times. This chain connects TRBV5-1 to TRBJ2-3; 9 bases are a match to TRBD2. This CDR3 comprises 17 residues. Germline CDR1 and CDR2: SGHRS and YFSETQ. V lost 4 bases, J lost 5 bases, and 14 bases stayed unmatched. The CDR3 DNA follows: TGCGCCAGCAGCCCGACCTCTAGCGGGGAGCTTCAAGATACGCAGTATTTT. This gives the protein CASSPTSSGELQDTQYF.

The table lists this clonotype with a few counts. The CDR3 DNA sequence: TGTGCCAGCAGCGGGGACTTTGGCGAGCAGTACGTC. Translation gives CASSGDFGEQYV. The genes are TRBV5-4 and TRBJ2-7; the D gene is possibly TRBD2 (6 bases). Germline V CDR1 and CDR2: SGHNT, YYREEE (reference sequence). The length of the CDR3 is 12 residues. Trimming took 4 bases from V and 6 from J, leaving 11 bases between them.

The sample holds a few counts of this clonotype. This chain joins TRBV7-8 and TRBJ1-2; TRBD1 agrees at 7 bases. The length of the CDR3 is 14 residues. Germline assignment: CDR1 SGHVS and CDR2 FQNEAQ. V shed 5 bases, J shed 1 base, and the junction held 4 bases outside the gene matches. Here the CDR3 DNA reads TGTGCCAGCAGCCCTCAGGGGGGTAACTATGGCTACACCTTC. Protein: CASSPQGGNYGYTF.

This chain joins TRBV19 and TRBJ1-5; D gene ambiguous. Trimming shortened V by 8 bases and J by 4 bases, and 15 bases separated the two germline ends. Germline V gene lookup returns CDR1 LNHDA and CDR2 SQIVND (reference sequence). The CDR3 runs to 14 residues. CDR3 sequence reads: CASDLDIGNQPQHF. The CDR3 region has the DNA TGTGCCAGTGACTTGGATATAGGGAATCAGCCCCAGCATTTT.

CDR3: CSVGTGWGMGGELFF. The CDR3 DNA follows: TGCAGCGTGGGGACAGGATGGGGTATGGGCGGGGAGCTGTTTTTT. The chain employs TRBV29-1 and TRBJ2-2, with 8 positions matching TRBD1. V trimming: 6 bases; J trimming: 7 bases; junction bases outside the gene matches: 13. Germline V gene sequence: CDR1 SQVTM, CDR2 ANQGSEA. The CDR3 spans 15 residues.

This clonotype appeared a few times. V is TRBV6-2 or TRBV6-3 and J is TRBJ1-5; weak D call: TRBD1 (6 bases). Per germline, CDR1 MNHEY and CDR2 SVGEGT. CDR3 length: 16 residues. V lost 6 bases and J lost 7, with 22 bases in between. In DNA form, the CDR3 reads TGTGCCAGCAGCCGATTGGGACAAGCGTCTACCCAGCCCCAGCATTTT. This sequence encodes CASSRLGQASTQPQHF.

This chain connects TRBV12-3 or TRBV12-4 to TRBJ2-3; no reliable D call. Trimming took off 7 bases at V and 2 bases at J, with 13 bases between the two ends. This CDR3 spans 14 amino acids. The CDR3 sequence: CASTLVHITDTQYF. The CDR3 DNA follows: TGTGCCAGCACCCTCGTTCACATCACAGATACGCAGTATTTT.

The sample holds one count of this clonotype. This may be a read error, as it is one base from a much larger clone. The chain joins TRBV7-2 to TRBJ1-2; maybe TRBD1 (5 bases). The V gene lost 2 bases and the J gene lost 6 bases, with 16 bases spanning the gap. The CDR3 is 15 residues long. The germline gives CDR1 SGHTA, CDR2 FQGNSA. Here the CDR3 reads CASSLFRGRGNGYTF. CDR3 DNA sequence: TGTGCCAGCAGCTTATTTCGGGGTCGGGGGAATGGCTACACCTTC. The variable domain in full, completed from reference TRBV7-2 and TRBJ1-2, reads GAGVSQSPSNKVTEKGKDVELRCDPISGHTALYWYRQSLGQGLEFLIYFQGNSAPDKSGLPSDRFSAERTGGSVSTLTIQRTQQEDSAVYLCASSLFRGRGNGYTFGSGTRLTVV.

This clonotype has just a few counts. The chain links TRBV30 to TRBJ1-5; D gene ambiguous. V lost 1 base and J 1 base, leaving 5 bases between the germline ends. Germline V gives CDR1 GTSNPN, CDR2 SVGIG (reference sequence). CDR3 length: 13 amino acids. The CDR3 here is CAWSEMSNQPQHF. CDR3 DNA sequence: TGTGCCTGGAGTGAGATGAGCAATCAGCCCCAGCATTTT.

This clonotype has just a few counts. The genes are TRBV29-1 and TRBJ2-1; TRBD2 aligns across 10 bases. Germline V gives CDR1 SQVTM, CDR2 ANQGSEA. CDR3 size: 13 residues. Trimming took 4 bases from V and 7 from J; bases not matched to a gene: 4. The CDR3 nucleotides read TGCAGCGTTGTTAGCGGGGGGTTTAATGAGCAGTTCTTC. This translates into CSVVSGGFNEQFF.

The chain employs TRBV7-6 and TRBJ2-7, with TRBD1 identical over 7 bases. The CDR3 is 18 amino acids. CDR1 SGHVS and CDR2 FNYEAQ come from the germline V gene. The trim removed 2 bases at V and 2 bases at J, leaving 15 bases unmatched. The CDR3 DNA sequence: TGTGCCAGCAGCTTACTACGGTCTGACAGGGCCTTCCCCTACGAGCAGTACTTC. This translates into CASSLLRSDRAFPYEQYF.

This clonotype was seen ten or more times. J is TRBJ1-2 and V is TRBV9, with 7 bases that match TRBD1. Germline V lookup: CDR1 SGDLS, CDR2 YYNGEE. The CDR3 is made up of 15 amino acids. V was pared by 3 bases and J by 0 bases, with 5 bases of the junction left unmatched. The chain's CDR3 is CASSAGGPTNYGYTF. The CDR3 nucleotides are TGTGCCAGCAGCGCAGGGGGACCGACTAACTATGGCTACACCTTC.

This clonotype was found a few times. This sequence joins TRBV9 and TRBJ2-6; D may be TRBD1 or TRBD2 (5 bases each). CDR3 size: 15 residues. V dropped 2 bases and J dropped 2 bases, with 8 bases sitting between them. Germline CDR1 SGDLS, CDR2 YYNGEE. The CDR3 DNA follows: TGTGCCAGCAGCGTGTTGGGGGCTGGGGCCAACGTCCTGACTTTC. Translating gives CASSVLGAGANVLTF.

This clonotype was observed at least ten times. The chain recombines TRBV5-4 with TRBJ2-1, with TRBD2 identical over 8 bases. V lost 0 bases to trimming and J lost 0 bases; unmatched junction nucleotides: 2. CDR1 is SGHNT and CDR2 is YYREEE in the germline V gene (reference sequence). This CDR3 spans 16 amino acids. The CDR3 reads CASSLGAGVSYNEQFF. The CDR3 DNA sequence: TGTGCCAGCAGCTTGGGAGCGGGGGTCTCCTACAATGAGCAGTTCTTC.

This clonotype was detected only a few times. The chain combines TRBV29-1 with TRBJ1-1; D not certain. This CDR3 spans 13 amino acids. The ends were cut back, 6 bases at V and 0 bases at J, with 11 bases in the middle. Per the germline V gene, CDR1 is SQVTM and CDR2 is ANQGSEA. The CDR3 DNA reads as TGCAGCGTCTCTCGGACCCTGAACACTGAAGCTTTCTTT. Translation gives CSVSRTLNTEAFF.

This clonotype was counted a few times. This rearrangement joins TRBV7-2 to TRBJ2-5, with D maybe TRBD2 (5 bases). Germline V gene sequence: CDR1 SGHTA, CDR2 FQGNSA. The CDR3 totals 13 residues. V dropped 3 bases and J dropped 9 bases, with 14 bases sitting between them. The CDR3 loop reads CASSLSGPGAQYF. For the CDR3, the DNA is TGTGCCAGCAGCTTGTCGGGCCCCGGGGCCCAGTACTTC. Looking up the rest from reference TRBV7-2 and TRBJ2-5 gives the full variable domain: GAGVSQSPSNKVTEKGKDVELRCDPISGHTALYWYRQSLGQGLEFLIYFQGNSAPDKSGLPSDRFSAERTGGSVSTLTIQRTQQEDSAVYLCASSLSGPGAQYFGPGTRLLVL.